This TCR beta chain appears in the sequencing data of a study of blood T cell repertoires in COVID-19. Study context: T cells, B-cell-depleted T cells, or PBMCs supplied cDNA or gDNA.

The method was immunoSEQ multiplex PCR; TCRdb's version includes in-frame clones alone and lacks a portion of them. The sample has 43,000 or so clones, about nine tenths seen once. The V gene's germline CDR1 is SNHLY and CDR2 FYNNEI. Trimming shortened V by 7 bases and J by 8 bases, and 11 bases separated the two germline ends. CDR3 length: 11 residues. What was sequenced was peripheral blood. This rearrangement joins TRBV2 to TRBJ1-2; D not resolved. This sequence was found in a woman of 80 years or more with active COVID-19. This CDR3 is CASTSTGGYTF. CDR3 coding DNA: TGTGCCAGCACCTCGACGGGAGGCTACACCTTC.